These T cell receptor beta chains were read from a single sample in a study of cytomegalovirus exposure and HLA in healthy donors. TCRdb keeps only in-frame clones here, not all; method: immunoSEQ multiplex PCR. The sample shows 90,000 to 120,000 clones, around 95% of them seen only once. The sequenced sample consisted of PBMCs. The receptors were sampled from a woman under 30 in good health and CMV-seronegative. Each CDR3 is given with its conserved first and last residue. A D gene is named only where the DNA matches it firmly. Size is stated for part of the rows, as once, few or many counts, or as a class when the clone is expanded.

NA TRBJ2-2 TRBD2 TRBV11-2 CASSPSGGTNTGELFF TGTGCCAGCAGCCCTTCCGGGGGGACTAACACCGGGGAGCTGTTTTTT
NA TRBJ2-5 TRBD1 TRBV30 CAWSPGQGSETQYF TGTGCCTGGAGTCCCGGACAGGGGTCGGAGACCCAGTACTTC
NA TRBJ2-3 TRBD1 TRBV7-8 CASSFVGQGQGRDTQYF TGTGCCAGCAGCTTTGTAGGTCAGGGACAGGGGCGAGATACGCAGTATTTT
NA TRBJ1-1 NA TRBV9 CASSVDPGATAEAFF TGTGCCAGCAGCGTAGACCCAGGCGCGACGGCTGAAGCTTTCTTT
NA TRBJ1-1 NA TRBV5-1 CASSLGTQNTEAFF TGCGCCAGCAGCTTGGGGACACAAAACACTGAAGCTTTCTTT
NA TRBJ1-1 NA TRBV14 CASSQDFSTEAFF TGTGCCAGCAGCCAAGATTTCAGCACTGAAGCTTTCTTT
NA TRBJ2-1 NA TRBV19 CASSISGSSYNEQFF TGTGCCAGTAGTATTTCGGGAAGCTCCTACAATGAGCAGTTCTTC
NA TRBJ2-7 NA TRBV7-2 CASSLSLPTLYEQYF TGTGCCAGCAGCTTATCTCTACCCACCCTCTACGAGCAGTACTTC
NA TRBJ1-6 TRBD1 TRBV5-8 CASSFMTGGRRKVHF TGTGCCAGCAGCTTTATGACAGGGGGGCGTCGGAAGGTCCACTTT
NA TRBJ2-7 NA TRBV29-1 CSVGAGYTYEQYF TGCAGCGTTGGAGCAGGGTATACCTACGAGCAGTACTTC
NA TRBJ1-2 NA TRBV7-9 CASSSPGLSYGYTF TGTGCCAGCAGCTCTCCGGGACTGAGCTATGGCTACACCTTC
NA TRBJ2-3 TRBD1 TRBV19 CASSKNTGTGTDTQYF TGTGCCAGTAGCAAAAATACCGGGACAGGGACAGATACGCAGTATTTT
NA TRBJ2-2 NA TRBV7-9 CASTPGDGELFF TGTGCCAGCACTCCAGGCGACGGGGAGCTGTTTTTT
NA TRBJ2-7 TRBD1 TRBV2 CASRGDRSIEQYF TGTGCCAGCAGAGGGGACAGGTCGATCGAGCAGTACTTC
NA TRBJ2-5 TRBD1 TRBV4-2 CASSQGDRAQETQYF TGTGCCAGCAGCCAAGGCGACAGGGCCCAAGAGACCCAGTACTTC
NA TRBJ1-4 TRBD1 TRBV4-1 CASSPGDRGNEKLFF TGCGCCAGCAGCCCCGGGGACAGGGGTAATGAAAAACTGTTTTTT
NA TRBJ2-6 NA TRBV19 CASSQTALPSGANVLTF TGTGCCAGTAGTCAGACAGCACTCCCTTCTGGGGCCAACGTCCTGACTTTC
NA TRBJ2-1 NA TRBV1 CTSTSPWPGTGSREQFF TGCACCAGCACCTCCCCCTGGCCCGGGACTGGGAGTCGTGAGCAGTTCTTC
once TRBJ2-2 NA TRBV2 CASSEQAGLAGELFF TGTGCCAGCAGTGAGCAGGCCGGCTTAGCCGGGGAGCTGTTTTTT
NA TRBJ1-2 TRBD1 TRBV5-1 CASSWGRDRAYGYTF TGCGCCAGCAGCTGGGGCAGGGACAGGGCGTATGGCTACACCTTC
NA TRBJ1-1 NA TRBV11-3 CASSLRDGGTEAFF TGTGCCAGCAGCTTAAGGGATGGAGGCACTGAAGCTTTCTTT
NA TRBJ2-5 NA TRBV9 CASSAGGGRQETQYF TGTGCCAGCAGCGCCGGCGGCGGAAGACAAGAGACCCAGTACTTC
NA TRBJ2-7 NA TRBV7-2 CASSLDGSGGRHGQYF TGTGCCAGCAGCTTAGACGGGAGCGGCGGCCGGCACGGGCAGTACTTC
NA TRBJ2-1 TRBD2 TRBV4-1 CASRPRGGHEQFF TGCGCCAGCCGCCCACGGGGGGGCCATGAGCAGTTCTTC
NA TRBJ1-6 TRBD1 TRBV19 CASSIQGLGQPSSYNSPLHF TGTGCCAGTAGTATTCAGGGCCTGGGACAGCCGAGCTCCTATAATTCACCCCTCCACTTT
NA TRBJ1-5 NA TRBV7-9 CASSLVGDNQPQHF TGTGCCAGCAGCTTAGTAGGGGACAATCAGCCCCAGCATTTT
NA TRBJ2-7 TRBD1 TRBV2 CASSVDRGPYEQYF TGTGCCAGCTCAGTTGACAGGGGCCCCTACGAGCAGTACTTC
NA TRBJ1-5 NA TRBV6-6 CASSLQVQPQHF TGTGCCAGCAGCTTACAGGTACAGCCCCAGCATTTT
NA TRBJ2-5 TRBD2 TRBV5-1 CASTLGAGEETQYF TGCGCCAGCACCCTTGGAGCGGGGGAAGAGACCCAGTACTTC
NA TRBJ2-6 NA TRBV7-6 CASSLEPTGRLNAGANVLTF TGTGCCAGCAGCTTAGAGCCGACAGGGAGGCTCAATGCTGGGGCCAACGTCCTGACTTTC
NA TRBJ2-3 TRBD2 TRBV5-4 CASSTRTSGTDTQYF TGTGCCAGCAGCACCCGGACTAGTGGTACAGATACGCAGTATTTT
NA TRBJ2-1 TRBD1 TRBV4-2 CASTPMAGGFFEQFF TGTGCCAGCACCCCCATGGCAGGGGGCTTTTTTGAGCAGTTCTTC
once TRBJ2-2 TRBD2 TRBV7-7 CASSSTTSGGAFGELFF TGTGCTAGCAGCTCGACCACTAGCGGGGGGGCCTTCGGGGAGCTGTTTTTT
once TRBJ1-1 NA TRBV7-2 CASSLGQAKNTEAFF TGTGCCAGCAGCTTAGGCCAGGCGAAGAACACTGAAGCTTTCTTT
NA TRBJ1-1 TRBD1 TRBV6-6 CASTDTGVGAVTEAFF TGTGCCAGCACCGATACAGGGGTTGGGGCGGTCACTGAAGCTTTCTTT
NA TRBJ2-3 TRBD2 TRBV19 CASSIAGRGTDTQYF TGTGCCAGTAGTATTGCGGGGAGGGGCACAGATACGCAGTATTTT
once TRBJ2-7 TRBD1 TRBV19 CASSIMGPGQGAYEQYF TGTGCCAGTAGTATAATGGGACCGGGACAGGGGGCCTACGAGCAGTACTTC
NA TRBJ2-1 NA TRBV2 CASSEGGGGAYNEQFF TGTGCCAGCAGTGAAGGGGGAGGGGGAGCCTACAATGAGCAGTTCTTC
NA TRBJ2-7 TRBD1 TRBV2 CASIPQGVLPYEQYF TGTGCCAGCATTCCGCAGGGGGTCCTGCCCTACGAGCAGTACTTC
NA TRBJ1-2 TRBD1 TRBV28 CASSLGDRGLSGYGYTF TGTGCCAGCAGTTTGGGGGACAGGGGGCTTTCGGGCTATGGCTACACCTTC
NA TRBJ2-2 NA TRBV18 CASSPLQGSGELFF TGTGCCAGCTCACCATTACAGGGTTCCGGGGAGCTGTTTTTT
NA TRBJ2-2 NA TRBV5-6 CASSLATGELFF TGTGCCAGCAGCTTAGCGACCGGGGAGCTGTTTTTT
few TRBJ2-7 NA TRBV27 CASNHDSYEQYF TGTGCCAGCAACCATGACAGCTACGAGCAGTACTTC
NA TRBJ2-2 TRBD2 TRBV11-1 CASSGGGELFF TGTGCCAGCTCGGGGGGCGGGGAGCTGTTTTTT
NA TRBJ1-2 NA TRBV6-5 CASRPPTGLIGYTF TGTGCCAGCAGGCCTCCCACAGGTCTTATCGGCTACACCTTC
few TRBJ2-6 NA TRBV4-3 CASSQAPSSSGANVLTF TGCGCCAGCAGCCAAGCCCCCTCCAGCTCTGGGGCCAACGTCCTGACTTTC
once TRBJ1-1 NA TRBV4-1 CASSQDPGGNTEAFF TGCGCCAGCAGCCAAGATCCGGGGGGGAACACTGAAGCTTTCTTT
NA TRBJ2-7 TRBD1 TRBV10-3 CAISDHGQGHEQYF TGTGCCATCAGTGATCACGGACAGGGGCACGAGCAGTACTTC
NA TRBJ2-7 TRBD2 TRBV4-3 CASSQGGGGAYEQYF TGCGCCAGCAGCCAAGGGGGCGGGGGGGCCTACGAGCAGTACTTC
NA TRBJ2-4 TRBD2 TRBV4-1 CASSQDGTSRLGAKNIQYF TGCGCCAGCAGCCAAGATGGGACTAGCCGACTCGGGGCCAAAAACATTCAGTACTTC
NA TRBJ1-3 NA TRBV5-5 CASSLSYSGNTIYF TGTGCCAGCAGCCTGAGCTACTCTGGAAACACCATATATTTT
once TRBJ2-5 NA TRBV4-2 CASSQEQGWYQETQYF TGTGCCAGCAGCCAAGAACAGGGATGGTACCAAGAGACCCAGTACTTC
NA TRBJ2-7 NA TRBV6-5 CASSFRQGNEQYF TGTGCCAGCAGCTTCAGGCAGGGCAACGAGCAGTACTTC
NA TRBJ2-1 NA TRBV7-3 CASSKTSYNEQFF TGTGCCAGCAGCAAAACTAGCTACAATGAGCAGTTCTTC
NA TRBJ1-2 TRBD1 TRBV7-2 CASSLAVQGAGYTF TGTGCCAGCAGCTTAGCGGTACAGGGGGCCGGCTACACCTTC